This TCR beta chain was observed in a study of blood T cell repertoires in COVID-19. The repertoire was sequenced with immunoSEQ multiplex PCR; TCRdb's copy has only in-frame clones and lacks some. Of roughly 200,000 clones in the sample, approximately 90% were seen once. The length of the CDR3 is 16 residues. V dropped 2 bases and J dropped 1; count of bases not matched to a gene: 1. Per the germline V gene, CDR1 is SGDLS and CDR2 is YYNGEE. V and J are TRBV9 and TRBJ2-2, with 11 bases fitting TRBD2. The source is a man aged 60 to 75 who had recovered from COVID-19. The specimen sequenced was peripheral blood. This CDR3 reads CASSVLAGGNTGELFF. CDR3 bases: TGTGCCAGCAGCGTTCTAGCGGGAGGGAACACCGGGGAGCTGTTTTTT.